The 8 T cell receptor beta chains listed next were all sequenced from one sample in a study of T cells after yellow fever vaccination. TCRdb re-called the 5' RACE reads through MiXCR, storing one row per CDR3 protein. The sample contains some 240,000 distinct CDR3 sequences, more than 3.5% of which appear only once. Sequenced here: PBMCs, sampled 15 days after the yellow fever booster vaccination. These receptor sequences come from a man younger than 35 who received the YFV17D yellow fever vaccine.

This clonotype has at least ten counts. The V gene is TRBV20-1, the J gene TRBJ2-5; 11 bases line up with TRBD2. This CDR3 contains 14 residues. The V segment lost 3 bases and the J segment 5 bases; nucleotides outside the gene matches: 5. Germline assignment: CDR1 DFQATT and CDR2 SNEGSKA (reference sequence). Written as DNA, the CDR3 is TGCAGTGCTAGGGAACTAGCGGGGGAGGAGACCCAGTACTTC. Its protein product is CSARELAGEETQYF.

Many counts were recorded for this clonotype. The V gene is TRBV5-1, the J gene TRBJ2-3; 9 bases match TRBD1. Germline V gene data show CDR1 as SGHRS and CDR2 as YFSETQ. The J segment lost 4 bases and the V segment lost 3 bases, leaving 12 bases of the junction unmatched. The CDR3 is made up of 17 amino acids. CDR3: CASSSGAGQGRADTQYF. CDR3 coding DNA: TGCGCCAGCAGCTCTGGAGCAGGACAGGGGAGGGCAGATACGCAGTATTTT.

This clonotype was recorded at least ten times. This chain uses TRBV19 with TRBJ1-1, with D perhaps TRBD1 (5 bases). V was shortened by 3 bases and J by 3 bases, with 14 bases between the two germline ends. CDR3 size: 15 residues. Germline CDR1 reads LNHDA; CDR2 reads SQIVND (reference sequence). The CDR3 protein is CASSISGTLYTEAFF. The CDR3 DNA is TGTGCCAGTAGTATCTCCGGGACTCTATACACTGAAGCTTTCTTT.

This clonotype was counted between two and nine times. A much larger clone lies one base from this, so it may be a read error. This chain uses TRBV5-6 with TRBJ2-1, with D perhaps matching TRBD2 (5 bases). Germline V lookup: CDR1 SGHDT, CDR2 YYEEEE. The CDR3 is made up of 14 amino acids. Between the trimmed V and J ends, which lost 4 bases and 5 bases, there was a span of 13 bases. CDR3 nucleotides: TGTGCCAGCAGCCAACCAGCGGTTAACAATGAGCAGTTCTTC. Its protein product is CASSQPAVNNEQFF. Full variable domain (rest looked up from reference TRBV5-6 and TRBJ2-1): DAGVTQSPTHLIKTRGQQVTLRCSPKSGHDTVSWYQQALGQGPQFIFQYYEEEERQRGNFPDRFSGHQFPNYSSELNVNALLLGDSALYLCASSQPAVNNEQFFGPGTRLTVL.

In this sample, this clonotype turned up many times. V gene TRBV7-9 combines with J gene TRBJ2-5; D gene ambiguous. The CDR3 spans 12 residues. The V gene lost 5 bases and the J gene lost 5 bases, with 9 bases spanning the gap. CDR1 and CDR2 (germline): SEHNR, FQNEAQ (reference sequence). The CDR3 sequence: CASSRPSETQYF. CDR3 sequence (DNA): TGTGCCAGCAGCCGGCCAAGTGAGACCCAGTACTTC.

This clonotype was seen many times. This chain's CDR3 is CASSQTTGGDWDTQYF. The CDR3 nucleotides read TGTGCCAGCAGCCAGACGACAGGGGGCGATTGGGATACGCAGTATTTT. The chain couples TRBV3-1 to TRBJ2-3, with 10 nucleotides matching TRBD1. The CDR3 sequence is 16 residues long. CDR1 and CDR2 (germline): LGHDT, YNNKEL (reference sequence). J lost 6 bases, V lost 3 bases, and 9 bases had no gene match.

Ten or more counts support this clonotype. The chain is built from TRBV5-1 and TRBJ1-1, with D possibly being TRBD1 (5 bases). CDR1 and CDR2 from the germline V gene are SGHRS and YFSETQ. V was shortened by 4 bases and J by 1 base, with 11 bases between the two germline ends. This CDR3 contains 14 residues. The CDR3 sequence is CASSTSQANTEAFF. Here the CDR3 DNA reads TGCGCCAGCAGCACATCACAGGCGAACACTGAAGCTTTCTTT.

This clonotype was detected ten times or more. The V and J genes are TRBV6-2 or TRBV6-3 and TRBJ2-7; D is uncertain. The length of the CDR3 is 12 residues. The V gene lost 5 bases and the J gene lost 6 bases, with 11 bases spanning the gap. CDR1 is MNHEY, CDR2 SVGEGT, per germline. CDR3 amino acids: CASSTLYGEQYF. The CDR3 bases are TGTGCCAGCAGTACCCTCTATGGCGAGCAGTACTTC.